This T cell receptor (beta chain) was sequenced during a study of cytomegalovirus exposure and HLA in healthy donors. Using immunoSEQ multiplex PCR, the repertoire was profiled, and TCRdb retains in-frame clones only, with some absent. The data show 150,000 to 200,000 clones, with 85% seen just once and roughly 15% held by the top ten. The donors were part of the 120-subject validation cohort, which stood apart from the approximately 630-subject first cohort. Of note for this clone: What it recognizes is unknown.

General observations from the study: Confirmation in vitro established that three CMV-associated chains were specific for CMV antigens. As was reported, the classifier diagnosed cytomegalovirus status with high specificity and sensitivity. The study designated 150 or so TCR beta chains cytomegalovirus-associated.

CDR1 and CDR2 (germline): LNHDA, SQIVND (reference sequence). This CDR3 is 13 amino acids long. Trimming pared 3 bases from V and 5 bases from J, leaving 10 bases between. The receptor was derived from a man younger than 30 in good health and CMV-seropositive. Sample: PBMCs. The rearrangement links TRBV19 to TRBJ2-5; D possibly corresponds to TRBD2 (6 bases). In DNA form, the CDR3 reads TGTGCCAGTAGTATGGGGACTTGGGAGACCCAGTACTTC. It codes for CASSMGTWETQYF.